The clone carrying this T cell receptor beta chain turned up a few times. This record belongs to a study of T cell responses to AZD1222 COVID-19 vaccine. Looked up from germline, CDR1 is SGHDT and CDR2 is YYEEEE. The CDR3 loop spans 16 amino acids. V lost 0 bases and J lost 3, with 13 bases in between. TCRdb keeps only in-frame clones here, not all; method: immunoSEQ multiplex PCR. Here the sample spans about 130,000 clones, roughly nine tenths being singletons. The genes are TRBV5-6 and TRBJ1-5; possibly TRBD1 for D (6 bases). The specimen was peripheral blood, collected on day 0 of AZD1222 vaccination. This receptor was identified in an adult in good health. The CDR3: CASSLAGGQINQPQHF. The CDR3 coding sequence is TGTGCCAGCAGCTTGGCCGGGGGGCAGATCAATCAGCCCCAGCATTTT. Complete variable domain (other parts from reference TRBV5-6 and TRBJ1-5): DAGVTQSPTHLIKTRGQQVTLRCSPKSGHDTVSWYQQALGQGPQFIFQYYEEEERQRGNFPDRFSGHQFPNYSSELNVNALLLGDSALYLCASSLAGGQINQPQHFGDGTRLSIL.